Below, 14 T cell receptor beta chains from the same sample are listed, as sequenced in a study of blood T cell repertoires in COVID-19. Data came from immunoSEQ multiplex PCR; TCRdb stores just in-frame clones and leaves some out. The repertoire holds fewer than 400,000 clones, with 85% to 90% as singletons. The sample was peripheral blood. These receptors were taken from a woman between 25 and 40 years old with COVID-19, enrolled during active disease.

This sequence joins TRBV6-1 and TRBJ2-7; perhaps TRBD1 as D (6 bases). Trimming took 0 bases from V and 9 from J, leaving 12 bases between them. CDR1 and CDR2 (germline): MNHNS, SASEGT. CDR3 length: 13 amino acids. This chain's CDR3 is CASSEADSDGQYV. Here the CDR3 DNA reads TGTGCCAGCAGTGAAGCGGACAGCGACGGGCAGTACGTC.

V usage is TRBV7-8 and J usage is TRBJ1-5; D gene uncertain. CDR3 length equals 14 residues. The V gene's germline CDR1 is SGHVS and CDR2 FQNEAQ. V lost 4 bases and J 6 bases, leaving 13 bases between the germline ends. In DNA, the CDR3 is TGTGCCAGCAGCTATGCGGCAGTTGGTCAGCCCCAGCATTTT. This gives the protein CASSYAAVGQPQHF.

In DNA form, the CDR3 reads TGTGCCAGCAGGAACAGGGGGGATCAGCCCCAGCATTTT. This gives the protein CASRNRGDQPQHF. The chain uses TRBV2 and TRBJ1-5, with TRBD1 matching over 8 bases. The CDR3 runs to 13 residues. Germline CDR1 SNHLY, CDR2 FYNNEI. After removal of 6 bases from V and 5 bases from J, the junction contained 3 bases not matched to a gene. The whole variable domain, filled in from reference TRBV2 and TRBJ1-5, reads EPEVTQTPSHQVTQMGQEVILRCVPISNHLYFYWYRQILGQKVEFLVSFYNNEISEKSEIFDDQFSVERPDGSNFTLKIRSTKLEDSAMYFCASRNRGDQPQHFGDGTRLSIL.

The chain carries TRBV6-2 or TRBV6-3 and TRBJ1-1; 9 bases agree with TRBD1. J lost 4 bases, V lost 7 bases, and 4 bases had no gene match. CDR3 length: 13 amino acids. The germline CDR1 and CDR2 sequences are MNHEY and SVGEGT. The CDR3 protein is CASTPTGGTEAFF. The CDR3 nucleotides are TGTGCCAGCACCCCGACAGGGGGCACTGAAGCTTTCTTT.

This sequence joins TRBV19 and TRBJ1-1; no definite D call. Germline lookup yields CDR1 LNHDA and CDR2 SQIVND (reference sequence). Deletions cut 1 base from V and 0 bases from J, with 6 bases between. The CDR3 has 14 residues. This chain's CDR3 is CASSIGQVNTEAFF. The CDR3 DNA reads as TGTGCCAGTAGTATAGGGCAGGTGAACACTGAAGCTTTCTTT.

The genes are TRBV28 and TRBJ2-3, with unresolved D. Looked up from germline, CDR1 is MDHEN and CDR2 is SYDVKM. The V end lost 6 bases, the J end lost 2 bases, and 9 bases lay between the germline ends. The CDR3 consists of 13 residues. The chain's CDR3 is CASRSLPTDTQYF. For the CDR3, the DNA is TGTGCCAGCAGGTCACTCCCCACAGATACGCAGTATTTT.

The gene calls are TRBV4-1 and TRBJ2-5; TRBD2 matches at 9 bases. Germline-derived CDR1 and CDR2 are MGHRA and YSYEKL. Unmatched junction bases numbered 8, after V lost 1 base and J lost 5 bases. This CDR3 comprises 16 residues. The DNA for the CDR3 is TGCGCCAGCAGCCAAGGGGCCGGGACTAGCTGGGAGACCCAGTACTTC. Encoded protein: CASSQGAGTSWETQYF.

The genes are TRBV27 and TRBJ2-2; the D gene is possibly TRBD1 (5 bases). The CDR3 has 13 amino acids. Germline-derived CDR1 and CDR2 are MNHEY and SMNVEV (reference sequence). Between the trimmed V and J ends, which lost 8 bases and 4 bases, there was a span of 11 bases. CDR3 DNA: TGTGCCAGCCAGGGCCTGCGCACCGGGGAGCTGTTTTTT. As protein: CASQGLRTGELFF.

The chain uses TRBV24-1 and TRBJ2-1; TRBD2 matches at 8 bases. The CDR3 loop spans 18 amino acids. Losses at the gene ends were 4 bases for V and 0 bases for J; bases not matched to a gene: 10. The germline CDR1 and CDR2 sequences are KGHDR and SFDVKD. This CDR3 reads CATSDPGASGSSYNEQFF. The DNA for the CDR3 is TGTGCCACCAGTGACCCTGGGGCGAGCGGGAGCTCCTACAATGAGCAGTTCTTC.

This chain links TRBV5-8 with TRBJ1-3; TRBD1 might be the D (6 bases). Looked up from germline, CDR1 is SGHTS and CDR2 is YDEGEE. The V and J ends lost 4 bases and 4 bases respectively, with 12 bases between them. The CDR3 length is 14 residues. CDR3 region: CASSHRVQGNTIYF. CDR3 DNA sequence: TGTGCCAGCAGCCACAGGGTACAAGGAAACACCATATATTTT.

The genes are TRBV19 and TRBJ2-3; D unresolved. Germline loops: CDR1 LNHDA, CDR2 SQIVND (reference sequence). CDR3 size: 11 residues. The ends were cut back, 8 bases at V and 1 base at J, with 4 bases in the middle. CDR3 protein: CASRGTDTQYF. In nucleotides, the CDR3 is TGTGCCAGTCGAGGCACAGATACGCAGTATTTT.

The chain uses TRBV29-1 and TRBJ2-1, with TRBD1 matching 8 bases. Germline-derived CDR1 and CDR2 are SQVTM and ANQGSEA. This CDR3 region has 15 residues. J gave up 9 bases and V 4 bases, and 14 bases lay outside the gene matches. CDR3 residues: CSVGWGNRGSSEQFF. In DNA form, the CDR3 reads TGCAGCGTTGGGTGGGGAAACAGGGGGTCCAGTGAGCAGTTCTTC.

This chain links TRBV24-1 with TRBJ2-2, with D unresolved. The CDR3 is 14 residues long. The ends were cut back, 5 bases at V and 3 bases at J, with 9 bases in the middle. Germline CDR1 KGHDR, CDR2 SFDVKD. The CDR3 sequence is CATSGQVDTGELFF. The DNA of the CDR3 is TGTGCCACCAGTGGGCAGGTGGACACCGGGGAGCTGTTTTTT.

The CDR3 loop reads CASSLRNTEAFF. As DNA, the CDR3 is TGTGCCAGCAGCCTCAGAAACACTGAAGCTTTCTTT. V usage is TRBV6-6 and J usage is TRBJ1-1; D gene unclear. Per the germline V gene, CDR1 is MNHNY and CDR2 is SVGAGI (reference sequence). V gave up 6 bases and J gave up 2 bases, with 7 bases separating them. This CDR3 is 12 amino acids long.